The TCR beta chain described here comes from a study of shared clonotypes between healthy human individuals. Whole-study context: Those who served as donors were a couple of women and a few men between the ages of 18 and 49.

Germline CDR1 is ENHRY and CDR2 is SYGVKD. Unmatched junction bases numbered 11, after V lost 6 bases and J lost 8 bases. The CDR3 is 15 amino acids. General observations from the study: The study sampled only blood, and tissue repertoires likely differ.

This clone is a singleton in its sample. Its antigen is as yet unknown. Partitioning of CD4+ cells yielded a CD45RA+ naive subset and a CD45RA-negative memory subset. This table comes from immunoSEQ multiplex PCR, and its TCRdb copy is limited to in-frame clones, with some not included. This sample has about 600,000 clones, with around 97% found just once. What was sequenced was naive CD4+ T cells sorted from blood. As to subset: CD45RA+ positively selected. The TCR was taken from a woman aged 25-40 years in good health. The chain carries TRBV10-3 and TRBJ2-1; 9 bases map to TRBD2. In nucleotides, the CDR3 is TGTGCCATCAGCGCGCGGGAGGGCCCTCGGGATGAGCAGTTCTTC. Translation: CAISAREGPRDEQFF.